These T cell receptor beta chains were read from a single sample in a study of blood T cell repertoires in COVID-19. TCRdb keeps only in-frame clones here, not all; method: immunoSEQ multiplex PCR. The table has fewer than 200,000 clones, roughly four fifths seen once. Sequenced sample: peripheral blood. The receptors derive from a man aged 40-55 years who had recovered from COVID-19. Each CDR3 is given with its conserved first and last residue. Fields, in order: D gene, V gene, clone size, J gene, CDR3 length, CDR3 DNA, CDR3 protein. D genes are given only for firm matches. Part of the rows lack a size; the others show once, few, many or a class for expanded clones.

D: .
V: TRBV5-5
size: .
J: TRBJ2-2
length: 15
DNA: TGTGCCAGCAGCCCCAGGACAGTTAACACCGGGGAGCTGTTTTTT
CDR3: CASSPRTVNTGELFF

D: TRBD1
V: TRBV7-2
size: .
J: TRBJ1-2
length: 14
DNA: TGTGCCAGCAGCACCGGGACAGATAACTATGGCTACACCTTC
CDR3: CASSTGTDNYGYTF

D: TRBD1
V: TRBV5-4
size: .
J: TRBJ1-6
length: 16
DNA: TGTGCCAGCAGCCAGGACAGGGGTTCCTATAATTCACCCCTCCACTTT
CDR3: CASSQDRGSYNSPLHF

D: TRBD1
V: TRBV18
size: few
J: TRBJ1-4
length: 15
DNA: TGTGCCAGCTCACCAGTAGGGGGCACTAATGAAAAACTGTTTTTT
CDR3: CASSPVGGTNEKLFF

D: TRBD1
V: TRBV5-1
size: once
J: TRBJ2-6
length: 14
DNA: TGCGCCAGCAGCCCGCGAGGGGACAGCTACGTCCTGACTTTC
CDR3: CASSPRGDSYVLTF

D: .
V: TRBV30
size: .
J: TRBJ2-3
length: 13
DNA: TGTGCCTGGAGTGGGGCTAGCACAGATACGCAGTATTTT
CDR3: CAWSGASTDTQYF

D: .
V: TRBV30
size: .
J: TRBJ1-5
length: 16
DNA: TGTGCCTGGAGTGTATCCGGAGGGTACGGCAATCAGCCCCAGCATTTT
CDR3: CAWSVSGGYGNQPQHF

D: TRBD2
V: TRBV30
size: .
J: TRBJ2-6
length: 16
DNA: TGTGCCTGGACGGAGTCGGGAGGGCCGGCAATGAACGTCCTGACTTTC
CDR3: CAWTESGGPAMNVLTF

D: TRBD1
V: TRBV5-4
size: .
J: TRBJ1-2
length: 15
DNA: TGTGCCAGCAGCCAAACCGGGACAGGGACCTATGGCTACACCTTC
CDR3: CASSQTGTGTYGYTF

D: TRBD2
V: TRBV29-1
size: once
J: TRBJ2-1
length: 13
DNA: TGCAGCGTGTCCACTAGCGGCTACAATGAGCAGTTCTTC
CDR3: CSVSTSGYNEQFF

D: .
V: TRBV24-1
size: once
J: TRBJ2-1
length: 15
DNA: TGTGCCACCAGTTATCCGGGGGTACCCTACAATGAGCAGTTCTTC
CDR3: CATSYPGVPYNEQFF

D: TRBD1
V: TRBV11-1
size: .
J: TRBJ2-2
length: 16
DNA: TGTGCCAGCAGCTTAGCCCAGGGGGCGTCCACCGGGGAGCTGTTTTTT
CDR3: CASSLAQGASTGELFF

D: .
V: TRBV28
size: .
J: TRBJ2-7
length: 12
DNA: TGTGCCAGCAGTTCCTCGTCCTACGAGCAGTACTTC
CDR3: CASSSSSYEQYF

D: .
V: TRBV12-3/TRBV12-4
size: .
J: TRBJ1-2
length: 13
DNA: TGTGCCAGCAGTTTTGGGGGCTTCTATGGCTACACCTTC
CDR3: CASSFGGFYGYTF

D: .
V: TRBV3-1/TRBV3-2
size: .
J: TRBJ2-3
length: 14
DNA: TGTGCCAGCAGCCACGCCGGGGGACTAGATACGCAGTATTTT
CDR3: CASSHAGGLDTQYF

D: .
V: TRBV28
size: .
J: TRBJ1-3
length: 16
DNA: TGTGCCAGCAGTCCCCCCTGGCTTTACTCTGGAAACACCATATATTTT
CDR3: CASSPPWLYSGNTIYF

D: TRBD2
V: TRBV4-2
size: .
J: TRBJ2-3
length: 16
DNA: TGTGCCAGCAGCCGGGTTCCCGGGGGGGCCGCAGATACGCAGTATTTT
CDR3: CASSRVPGGAADTQYF

D: .
V: TRBV7-2
size: .
J: TRBJ1-2
length: 13
DNA: TGTGCCAGCAGCTTAAGAGGCGCATATGGCTACACCTTC
CDR3: CASSLRGAYGYTF

D: .
V: TRBV2
size: once
J: TRBJ1-4
length: 15
DNA: TGTGCCAGCAGTGAACGGGGAACAACTAATGAAAAACTGTTTTTT
CDR3: CASSERGTTNEKLFF

D: .
V: TRBV7-2
size: .
J: TRBJ1-5
length: 14
DNA: TGTGCCAGCAGCCTCCGCGGGGGATATCAGCCCCAGCATTTT
CDR3: CASSLRGGYQPQHF

D: TRBD1
V: TRBV7-8
size: .
J: TRBJ2-7
length: 15
DNA: TGTGCCAGCAGCCAGCTACAGGGGGTATCCTACGAGCAGTACTTC
CDR3: CASSQLQGVSYEQYF

D: .
V: TRBV6-5
size: .
J: TRBJ2-1
length: 13
DNA: TGTGCCGCCAGGGACATTATGGCGAATGAGCAGTTCTTC
CDR3: CAARDIMANEQFF

D: TRBD1
V: TRBV7-9
size: .
J: TRBJ2-7
length: 15
DNA: TGTGCCAGCAGCTTAGACCGGGACAGGCCGTACGAGCAGTACTTC
CDR3: CASSLDRDRPYEQYF

D: TRBD1
V: TRBV5-5
size: once
J: TRBJ1-1
length: 16
DNA: TGTGCCAGCAGCTTGGTTACAGGGGTGTATGGCACTGAAGCTTTCTTT
CDR3: CASSLVTGVYGTEAFF

D: .
V: TRBV27
size: .
J: TRBJ1-2
length: 14
DNA: TGTGCCAGCAGTCCAGGGCCGGGCGGCTATGGCTACACCTTC
CDR3: CASSPGPGGYGYTF

D: TRBD1
V: TRBV11-2
size: .
J: TRBJ2-7
length: 15
DNA: TGTGCCAGCAGCTTAGAGAGGGGGCGCCCCCACGAGCAGTACTTC
CDR3: CASSLERGRPHEQYF

D: .
V: TRBV24-1
size: .
J: TRBJ1-1
length: 12
DNA: TGTGCCACCAGTGATACTACAGGGACGGCTTTCTTT
CDR3: CATSDTTGTAFF

D: .
V: TRBV7-9
size: .
J: TRBJ1-2
length: 12
DNA: TGTGCCAGCAGCCCTACAGGGATGGGCTACACCTTC
CDR3: CASSPTGMGYTF

D: TRBD1
V: TRBV30
size: .
J: TRBJ1-2
length: 13
DNA: TGTGCCTTCTCGGGACAGGGGGGACGCGGCTACACCTTC
CDR3: CAFSGQGGRGYTF

D: .
V: TRBV28
size: .
J: TRBJ2-6
length: 15
DNA: TGTGCCAGCAGTTTATGGAGCTCTGGGGCCAACGTCCTGACTTTC
CDR3: CASSLWSSGANVLTF

D: TRBD2
V: TRBV19
size: once
J: TRBJ2-1
length: 15
DNA: TGTGCCAGTAGTACCGTAGCGGGAGCCCACAATGAGCAGTTCTTC
CDR3: CASSTVAGAHNEQFF

D: .
V: TRBV18
size: .
J: TRBJ1-1
length: 15
DNA: TGTGCCAGCTCACCACGGGAACCGGGGGGCGCTGAAGCTTTCTTT
CDR3: CASSPREPGGAEAFF

D: TRBD2
V: TRBV24-1
size: .
J: TRBJ2-1
length: 16
DNA: TGTGCCACCAGTGACCCGGGACTAGCGGGAGCCAATGAGCAGTTCTTC
CDR3: CATSDPGLAGANEQFF

D: TRBD2
V: TRBV9
size: .
J: TRBJ2-1
length: 17
DNA: TGTGCCAGCAGCAAAGGATTCGGACTAGCGGGAGTTGATGAGCAGTTCTTC
CDR3: CASSKGFGLAGVDEQFF

D: TRBD2
V: TRBV9
size: .
J: TRBJ2-1
length: 16
DNA: TGTGCCAGCTGGACTAGCGGGGGGGCCATTTACAATGAGCAGTTCTTC
CDR3: CASWTSGGAIYNEQFF

D: .
V: TRBV11-1
size: .
J: TRBJ1-4
length: 15
DNA: TGTGCCAGCAGCTTTACATCTGCAACTAATGAAAAACTGTTTTTT
CDR3: CASSFTSATNEKLFF

D: .
V: TRBV12-3/TRBV12-4
size: .
J: TRBJ1-1
length: 13
DNA: TGTGCCAGCACGCGGGGGCCGAACACTGAAGCTTTCTTT
CDR3: CASTRGPNTEAFF

D: .
V: TRBV6-4
size: .
J: TRBJ1-1
length: 13
DNA: TGTGCCAGCAGCCCTACAGGGAACACTGAAGCTTTCTTT
CDR3: CASSPTGNTEAFF

D: TRBD1
V: TRBV7-2
size: few
J: TRBJ2-3
length: 15
DNA: TGTGCCAGCAGCTTGCGGACAGGCTTCACAGATACGCAGTATTTT
CDR3: CASSLRTGFTDTQYF